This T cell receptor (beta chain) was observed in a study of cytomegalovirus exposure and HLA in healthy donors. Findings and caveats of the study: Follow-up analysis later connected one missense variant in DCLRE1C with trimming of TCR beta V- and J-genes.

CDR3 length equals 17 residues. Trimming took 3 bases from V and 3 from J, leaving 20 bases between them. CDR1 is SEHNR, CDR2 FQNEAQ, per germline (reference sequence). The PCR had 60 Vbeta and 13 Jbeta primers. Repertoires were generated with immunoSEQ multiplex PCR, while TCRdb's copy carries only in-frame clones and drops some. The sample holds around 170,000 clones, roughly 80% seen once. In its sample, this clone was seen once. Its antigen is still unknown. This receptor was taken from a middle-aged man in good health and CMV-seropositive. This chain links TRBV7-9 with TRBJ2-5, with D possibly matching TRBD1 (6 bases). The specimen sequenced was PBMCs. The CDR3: CASSFRAGAILKETQYF. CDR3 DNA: TGTGCCAGCAGCTTTAGAGCAGGGGCCATCCTCAAAGAGACCCAGTACTTC.